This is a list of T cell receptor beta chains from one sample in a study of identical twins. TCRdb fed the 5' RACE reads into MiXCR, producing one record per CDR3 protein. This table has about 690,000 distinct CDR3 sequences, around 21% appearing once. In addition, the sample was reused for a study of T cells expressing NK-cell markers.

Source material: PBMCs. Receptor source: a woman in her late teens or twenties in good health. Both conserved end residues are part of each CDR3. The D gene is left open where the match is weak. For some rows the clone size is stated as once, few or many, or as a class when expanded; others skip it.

CDR3 DNA: TGTGCCAGCAGCGTCAGGGGTTTAGCTGAAGCTTTCTTT
CDR3 protein: CASSVRGLAEAFF
J gene: TRBJ1-1
D gene: NA
V gene: TRBV5-4
clone size: many

CDR3 DNA: TGTGCCACCAGCAGAGGCCCGACAGGAACCTACGAGCAGTACTTC
CDR3 protein: CATSRGPTGTYEQYF
J gene: TRBJ2-7
D gene: NA
V gene: TRBV15
clone size: NA

CDR3 DNA: TGCAGTGCTAGAGCGCAGAGCGGGAGTACCAATGAGCAGTTCTTC
CDR3 protein: CSARAQSGSTNEQFF
J gene: TRBJ2-1
D gene: TRBD2
V gene: TRBV20-1
clone size: once

CDR3 DNA: TGTGCCAGCAGTTTCGAGGACAGGCAGTTCTTC
CDR3 protein: CASSFEDRQFF
J gene: TRBJ2-1
D gene: NA
V gene: TRBV12-3/TRBV12-4
clone size: many

CDR3 DNA: TGTGCCATCAGTGAGTCGGGCTCCAAGGGTGAGCAGTTCTTC
CDR3 protein: CAISESGSKGEQFF
J gene: TRBJ2-1
D gene: NA
V gene: TRBV10-3
clone size: NA

CDR3 DNA: TGTGCCACCGACTCCGGACACCAAGAGACCCAGTACTTC
CDR3 protein: CATDSGHQETQYF
J gene: TRBJ2-5
D gene: NA
V gene: TRBV10-3
clone size: many

CDR3 DNA: TGCAGCGTCTTATCCGGGACAGTGACTTCCTACAATGAGCAGTTCTTC
CDR3 protein: CSVLSGTVTSYNEQFF
J gene: TRBJ2-1
D gene: TRBD1
V gene: TRBV29-1
clone size: NA

CDR3 DNA: TGTGCCAGCAGTTTAGGCGGGGGGGCTAGAAATGAGCAGTTCTTC
CDR3 protein: CASSLGGGARNEQFF
J gene: TRBJ2-1
D gene: TRBD2
V gene: TRBV12-3/TRBV12-4
clone size: few

CDR3 DNA: TGTGCCAGCAACGAAATGTATCCGGGACTAGCTTCTCCAGATACGCAGTATTTT
CDR3 protein: CASNEMYPGLASPDTQYF
J gene: TRBJ2-3
D gene: TRBD2
V gene: TRBV6-1
clone size: NA

CDR3 DNA: TGTGCCAGCAGCTGGGTTGCGACCTCTAGCACAGATACGCAGTATTTT
CDR3 protein: CASSWVATSSTDTQYF
J gene: TRBJ2-3
D gene: NA
V gene: TRBV5-5
clone size: many

CDR3 DNA: TGCGCCAGCAGCCTGGAGCGCCGGGACAGCTCCTATAATTCACCCCTCCACTTT
CDR3 protein: CASSLERRDSSYNSPLHF
J gene: TRBJ1-6
D gene: TRBD1
V gene: TRBV5-1
clone size: NA

CDR3 DNA: TGTGCCAGCAGCTCTAGCGGGATAGGGAAAAACATTCAGTACTTC
CDR3 protein: CASSSSGIGKNIQYF
J gene: TRBJ2-4
D gene: TRBD2
V gene: TRBV7-9
clone size: NA

CDR3 DNA: TGTGCCAGCATCGGGGGGGCGGGAGGAGGGTTAGTGGAGACCCAGTACTTC
CDR3 protein: CASIGGAGGGLVETQYF
J gene: TRBJ2-5
D gene: TRBD2
V gene: TRBV12-3/TRBV12-4
clone size: once

CDR3 DNA: TGCGCCAGCAGCATGGAAAGGGGGCCGGGGAATGAGCAGTTCTTC
CDR3 protein: CASSMERGPGNEQFF
J gene: TRBJ2-1
D gene: TRBD1
V gene: TRBV5-1
clone size: many

CDR3 DNA: TGTGCCAGCAGCCCCATATTGACAAATACCTACGAGCAGTACTTC
CDR3 protein: CASSPILTNTYEQYF
J gene: TRBJ2-7
D gene: NA
V gene: TRBV7-9
clone size: NA

CDR3 DNA: TGTGCCAGCAGTTCTAGCGGGAGGAGCTCCTACGAGCAGTACTTC
CDR3 protein: CASSSSGRSSYEQYF
J gene: TRBJ2-7
D gene: TRBD2
V gene: TRBV12-3/TRBV12-4
clone size: NA

CDR3 DNA: TGCAGTGCACAAGCGGGAGGGAGCACAGATACGCAGTATTTT
CDR3 protein: CSAQAGGSTDTQYF
J gene: TRBJ2-3
D gene: TRBD2
V gene: TRBV20-1
clone size: few

CDR3 DNA: TGCGCCAGCAGCTTGGAGGGTATCGACGAGCAGTACTTC
CDR3 protein: CASSLEGIDEQYF
J gene: TRBJ2-7
D gene: NA
V gene: TRBV5-1
clone size: NA

CDR3 DNA: TGCAGTGCTAGAGCCTCCGGGACTAGCGGGGCCGAGAGGGGAGATACGCAGTATTTT
CDR3 protein: CSARASGTSGAERGDTQYF
J gene: TRBJ2-3
D gene: TRBD2
V gene: TRBV20-1
clone size: few

CDR3 DNA: TGTGCCAGCAGCTCTACTTACCCGGGGCGAGACGAGCAGTACTTC
CDR3 protein: CASSSTYPGRDEQYF
J gene: TRBJ2-7
D gene: NA
V gene: TRBV7-9
clone size: many

CDR3 DNA: TGTGCCAGCAGCCTCAGGGGGAACTGGGCCGCTTTCTTT
CDR3 protein: CASSLRGNWAAFF
J gene: TRBJ1-1
D gene: TRBD1
V gene: TRBV11-2
clone size: NA

CDR3 DNA: TGTGCCAGCACTCAGAGTAGCGGGGGGTTCCAAGAGACCCAGTACTTC
CDR3 protein: CASTQSSGGFQETQYF
J gene: TRBJ2-5
D gene: TRBD2
V gene: TRBV2
clone size: NA

CDR3 DNA: TGTGCCAGCAGCTTGGGTTGGGGCGTCAACACCGGGGAGCTGTTTTTT
CDR3 protein: CASSLGWGVNTGELFF
J gene: TRBJ2-2
D gene: NA
V gene: TRBV11-2
clone size: few

CDR3 DNA: TGTGCCAGCACCCGGACTAGCGGGGGAAATGAGCAGTTCTTC
CDR3 protein: CASTRTSGGNEQFF
J gene: TRBJ2-1
D gene: TRBD2
V gene: TRBV9
clone size: NA

CDR3 DNA: TGCGCCAGCAGTGGGTCAGGGGGCTTCGACGGGGAGCTGTTTTTT
CDR3 protein: CASSGSGGFDGELFF
J gene: TRBJ2-2
D gene: TRBD1
V gene: TRBV10-1
clone size: few

CDR3 DNA: TGTGCCAGCAGTTTTCAGCGGGGGGAGAATGAGCAGTTCTTC
CDR3 protein: CASSFQRGENEQFF
J gene: TRBJ2-1
D gene: TRBD2
V gene: TRBV12-3/TRBV12-4
clone size: few

CDR3 DNA: TGTGCCACCAGCAGAGCTCGGGGATCGGTGAATGAGCAGTTCTTC
CDR3 protein: CATSRARGSVNEQFF
J gene: TRBJ2-1
D gene: NA
V gene: TRBV15
clone size: NA

CDR3 DNA: TGTGCCAGCAGCCCGGGACTAGCGGTTAACAATGAGCAGTTCTTC
CDR3 protein: CASSPGLAVNNEQFF
J gene: TRBJ2-1
D gene: TRBD2
V gene: TRBV7-9
clone size: NA

CDR3 DNA: TGCAGTGCTAGAGATAACCTCGACGAGCAGTACTTC
CDR3 protein: CSARDNLDEQYF
J gene: TRBJ2-7
D gene: NA
V gene: TRBV20-1
clone size: few

CDR3 DNA: TGCGCCAGCAGCCAAGATACGGCGGGCCCCTCCTACGAGCAGTACTTC
CDR3 protein: CASSQDTAGPSYEQYF
J gene: TRBJ2-7
D gene: NA
V gene: TRBV4-3
clone size: NA

CDR3 DNA: TGCAGCGTGGCGGGGGCACGTCGGAGAGGGAGTGGCTACACCTTC
CDR3 protein: CSVAGARRRGSGYTF
J gene: TRBJ1-2
D gene: NA
V gene: TRBV29-1
clone size: many

CDR3 DNA: TGTGCCAGCACGTCACAGGGGAATCATGGCTACACCTTC
CDR3 protein: CASTSQGNHGYTF
J gene: TRBJ1-2
D gene: TRBD1
V gene: TRBV12-3/TRBV12-4
clone size: few

CDR3 DNA: TGTGCCAGCAGGGGGCTAGTCACCAGGAGGTACTACAATGAGCAGTTCTTC
CDR3 protein: CASRGLVTRRYYNEQFF
J gene: TRBJ2-1
D gene: NA
V gene: TRBV28
clone size: NA

CDR3 DNA: TGCAGTGCTAGAGTGGTGGGGGGGAACACTGAAGCTTTCTTT
CDR3 protein: CSARVVGGNTEAFF
J gene: TRBJ1-1
D gene: NA
V gene: TRBV20-1
clone size: NA

CDR3 DNA: TGTGCCAGCAGCTCCGGCGGGAGTCCCGGGGAGCTGTTTTTT
CDR3 protein: CASSSGGSPGELFF
J gene: TRBJ2-2
D gene: TRBD2
V gene: TRBV7-9
clone size: few

CDR3 DNA: TGTGCCACCAGCAGCCAGAGGGGCAGGGAGACCCAGTACTTC
CDR3 protein: CATSSQRGRETQYF
J gene: TRBJ2-5
D gene: NA
V gene: TRBV15
clone size: few

CDR3 DNA: TGCGCCAGCAGCTTCAAAGGGACAGGGGACACTGAAGCTTTCTTT
CDR3 protein: CASSFKGTGDTEAFF
J gene: TRBJ1-1
D gene: TRBD1
V gene: TRBV5-1
clone size: few

CDR3 DNA: TGTGCCAGCAGCTTTCTAGCGGGAGGGTTGGAGCAGTACTTC
CDR3 protein: CASSFLAGGLEQYF
J gene: TRBJ2-7
D gene: TRBD2
V gene: TRBV7-9
clone size: NA

CDR3 DNA: TGCAGTGCTAGGGTTAGCGGAGGAAGTTCGCACACCGGGGAGCTGTTTTTT
CDR3 protein: CSARVSGGSSHTGELFF
J gene: TRBJ2-2
D gene: NA
V gene: TRBV20-1
clone size: NA

CDR3 DNA: TGCAGTGCTAGTCGGCCTAGCGGGAGGGTCCCCATCTACAATGAGCAGTTCTTC
CDR3 protein: CSASRPSGRVPIYNEQFF
J gene: TRBJ2-1
D gene: TRBD2
V gene: TRBV20-1
clone size: NA

CDR3 DNA: TGTGCCAGCAGTTTTGGGACTAGCGGGGGGGTCACCGGGGAGCTGTTTTTT
CDR3 protein: CASSFGTSGGVTGELFF
J gene: TRBJ2-2
D gene: TRBD2
V gene: TRBV27
clone size: NA

CDR3 DNA: TGCGCCAGCAGCTTGTTATCCGGGGGGCAAGAGACCCAGTACTTC
CDR3 protein: CASSLLSGGQETQYF
J gene: TRBJ2-5
D gene: TRBD2
V gene: TRBV5-1
clone size: NA

CDR3 DNA: TGTGCCAGCAGTTTACATGGGACAAGACCCTACGAGCAGTACTTC
CDR3 protein: CASSLHGTRPYEQYF
J gene: TRBJ2-7
D gene: NA
V gene: TRBV27
clone size: NA

CDR3 DNA: TGTGCCAGCAGTCCCAAGACTAGCGGGAGAGCGGATACGCAGTATTTT
CDR3 protein: CASSPKTSGRADTQYF
J gene: TRBJ2-3
D gene: TRBD2
V gene: TRBV27
clone size: NA

CDR3 DNA: TGTGCTAGTGGTTTGCCATTTCCGAGACAGGGAGAAGATGAGCAGTTCTTC
CDR3 protein: CASGLPFPRQGEDEQFF
J gene: TRBJ2-1
D gene: TRBD1
V gene: TRBV12-5
clone size: few

CDR3 DNA: TGCGCCAGCAGCCAAGAAGGGACAACTGAAGCTTTCTTT
CDR3 protein: CASSQEGTTEAFF
J gene: TRBJ1-1
D gene: NA
V gene: TRBV4-3
clone size: few

CDR3 DNA: TGCAGTGCTGAACAGGGTATGGATGGCTACACCTTC
CDR3 protein: CSAEQGMDGYTF
J gene: TRBJ1-2
D gene: NA
V gene: TRBV20-1
clone size: NA

CDR3 DNA: TGCAGTGGACGAGGCAGGGCGGGTGCAGATACGCAGTATTTT
CDR3 protein: CSGRGRAGADTQYF
J gene: TRBJ2-3
D gene: NA
V gene: TRBV20-1
clone size: few

CDR3 DNA: TGTGCCAGCAGCCTCTTGCGTTCACCCCTCCACTTT
CDR3 protein: CASSLLRSPLHF
J gene: TRBJ1-6
D gene: NA
V gene: TRBV3-1
clone size: NA

CDR3 DNA: TGCAGCGTTGTGATTTGGGCTACTGAAGCTTTCTTT
CDR3 protein: CSVVIWATEAFF
J gene: TRBJ1-1
D gene: NA
V gene: TRBV29-1
clone size: NA